This T cell receptor (beta chain) was obtained from a study of CD8 T cells in ankylosing spondylitis. Study results and limitations: Reported data indicate significant enrichment of disease-linked clones within matched ankylosing spondylitis synovial fluid. As for the disease-linked clones, they showed a CD8+ phenotype and occurred at relatively low frequencies in peripheral blood. Among TCR beta sequences, a motif of several highly homologous variants appeared characteristic of ankylosing spondylitis blood. Previous work reported some of these motif variants in the synovial fluid and blood of reactive arthritis.

Germline V gene data show CDR1 as MNHEY and CDR2 as SMNVEV (reference sequence). The V gene lost 5 bases and the J gene lost 4 bases, with 17 bases spanning the gap. The CDR3 length is 15 residues. This clonotype turned up a few times. Its antigen is as yet unknown. It was by quantitative 5'-RACE with molecular barcodes that TCR beta libraries were made. TCRdb re-analysed the 5' RACE reads in MiXCR, keeping a single row per CDR3 protein. The sample yields under 850,000 distinct CDR3 sequences, 15% to 20% seen once. This TCR was sampled from a male donor with ankylosing spondylitis. The sequenced material came from blood, either unsorted or a sorted T cell fraction (not recorded which). The chain employs TRBV27 and TRBJ2-5; a possible D gene is TRBD2 (5 bases). In nucleotides, the CDR3 is TGTGCCAGCAGTCCACTTCAAGCGGCAGGAGAGACCCAGTACTTC. It encodes CASSPLQAAGETQYF.